These T cell receptor beta chains were read from a single sample in a study of cytomegalovirus exposure and HLA in healthy donors. Assay used: immunoSEQ multiplex PCR; TCRdb lists only in-frame clones, some missing. The top ten hold 1.8% of the sample, which has roughly 220,000 clones, about 75% seen once. The material sequenced was PBMCs. These receptors came from a woman aged 30 to 39 in good health and CMV-seronegative. Both conserved end residues are part of each CDR3. The order of the fields is CDR3 DNA, CDR3 protein, D gene, J gene, clone size, V gene. The D gene is left open where the match is weak. Size is omitted from some rows. Given values are once, few, many or a class for expanded clones.

TGTGCCAGCGAGCCGGGACAGAACACCGGGGAGCTGTTTTTT | CASEPGQNTGELFF | NA | TRBJ2-2 | NA | TRBV11-3
TGTGCCAGCACAAACCGGGGTTCTTCCTACGAGCAGTACTTC | CASTNRGSSYEQYF | NA | TRBJ2-7 | NA | TRBV6-1
TGTGCCAGCAGCTTGGTCAACTCCTATGGCTACACCTTC | CASSLVNSYGYTF | NA | TRBJ1-2 | NA | TRBV5-4
TGTGCCAGCAGACGCGGGAATAACCGGGACACTGAAGCTTTCTTT | CASRRGNNRDTEAFF | NA | TRBJ1-1 | once | TRBV6-5
TGTGCCAGCAGCCGGGAGACTTCGAGGGGCTACACCTTC | CASSRETSRGYTF | NA | TRBJ1-2 | NA | TRBV4-2
TGTGCCAGCAATTACGGGGGGGCTCAAGAGACCCAGTACTTC | CASNYGGAQETQYF | TRBD2 | TRBJ2-5 | NA | TRBV2
TGTGCCAGCAGCTTAAGCGGGTCGGTGGATTACAATGAGCAGTTCTTC | CASSLSGSVDYNEQFF | NA | TRBJ2-1 | NA | TRBV7-3
TGTGCCAGCTCACCACCTGGGGGGGCCTACGAGCAGTACTTC | CASSPPGGAYEQYF | TRBD2 | TRBJ2-7 | NA | TRBV18
TGTGCCAGCAGCTTGGGGTTCCGGGACAACGGCTACACCTTC | CASSLGFRDNGYTF | NA | TRBJ1-2 | NA | TRBV5-4
TGTGCCAGCAGTTTTGGCCCGGCTAGTAGGTGGTTGGAGACCCAGTACTTC | CASSFGPASRWLETQYF | NA | TRBJ2-5 | few | TRBV27
TGTGCCTGGAGTGTATCTACAGGGCCAGCTTTCTTT | CAWSVSTGPAFF | NA | TRBJ1-1 | NA | TRBV30
TGCGCCAGCAGCTTGGAGCCGGGGATGGCGGGAAACACCATATATTTT | CASSLEPGMAGNTIYF | NA | TRBJ1-3 | NA | TRBV5-1
TGTGCCAGCAGTCTAGACAGGGGTTCCTATAATTCACCCCTCCACTTT | CASSLDRGSYNSPLHF | TRBD1 | TRBJ1-6 | NA | TRBV27
TGTGCCAGCAGCCCCGGGACTAGCGGGGGGGCCTTGGCAGATACGCAGTATTTT | CASSPGTSGGALADTQYF | TRBD2 | TRBJ2-3 | NA | TRBV7-9
TGTGCCAGCAGTTTACTAGCGGGAGGGGGCTACGAGCAGTACTTC | CASSLLAGGGYEQYF | TRBD2 | TRBJ2-7 | NA | TRBV2
TGTGCCAGCAGTAAGGACACAAATCAGCCCCAGCATTTT | CASSKDTNQPQHF | NA | TRBJ1-5 | once | TRBV6-4
TGTGCCAGCAGTTACGGACAAAATAATTCACCCCTCCACTTT | CASSYGQNNSPLHF | NA | TRBJ1-6 | NA | TRBV6-6
TGTGCCTGGACCCAAGGGGGGACTAGCGGGAGGATCCGAAATGAGCAGTTCTTC | CAWTQGGTSGRIRNEQFF | TRBD2 | TRBJ2-1 | once | TRBV30
TGTGCCAGCAGCCAAGATGTGCTCAGCACCGGGGAGCTGTTTTTT | CASSQDVLSTGELFF | NA | TRBJ2-2 | NA | TRBV14
TGTGCCAGCAGTTTATTCGGAGACACTGAAGCTTTCTTT | CASSLFGDTEAFF | NA | TRBJ1-1 | NA | TRBV27
TGCGCCAGCAGAGTAAGCGAGCTTTCCTACAATGAGCAGTTCTTC | CASRVSELSYNEQFF | NA | TRBJ2-1 | few | TRBV5-1
TGTGCCAGCAGTGGGGGACTGGGGAATGAGCAGTTCTTC | CASSGGLGNEQFF | NA | TRBJ2-1 | NA | TRBV2
TGTGCCAGCAGCTTAGGCAGGGCAAACACTGAAGCTTTCTTT | CASSLGRANTEAFF | NA | TRBJ1-1 | few | TRBV7-2
TGCGCCAGCAGTGAGGGTAGGGACGGGGGTACTGACGACTATGGCTACACCTTC | CASSEGRDGGTDDYGYTF | NA | TRBJ1-2 | few | TRBV10-2
TGTGCCGTCTGGGGGGGGTCTGGCTACACCTTC | CAVWGGSGYTF | NA | TRBJ1-2 | NA | TRBV6-5
TGTGCCAGCAGCTCAGTCACAGGGGCGCCCCAAGAGACCCAGTACTTC | CASSSVTGAPQETQYF | TRBD1 | TRBJ2-5 | NA | TRBV5-6
TGTGCCAGCAGTTCCCCGAGGGACTCCATCAGGGACACTGAAGCTTTCTTT | CASSSPRDSIRDTEAFF | NA | TRBJ1-1 | NA | TRBV2
TGTGCCTGGAGTGTACCCCCGGGAGCCTCGTGGTTCTACAATGAGCAGTTCTTC | CAWSVPPGASWFYNEQFF | NA | TRBJ2-1 | few | TRBV30
TGCGCCAGCAGAGCGGGAGGGCCGGGGGAGGCCCAGTACTTC | CASRAGGPGEAQYF | TRBD2 | TRBJ2-5 | NA | TRBV5-1
TGTGCCAGCAGCGCTCTGACAGATATGAACACTGAAGCTTTCTTT | CASSALTDMNTEAFF | NA | TRBJ1-1 | NA | TRBV9
TGTGCCAGCTCACCACCGAGCACCGGGGAGCTGTTTTTT | CASSPPSTGELFF | NA | TRBJ2-2 | NA | TRBV18
TGTGCCAGCCAGGGAAGCACTGAAGCTTTCTTT | CASQGSTEAFF | NA | TRBJ1-1 | NA | TRBV2
TGCGCCAGCAGCCAAACGCCGGGACTAGCGGGGGGGCGAAATACGCAGTATTTT | CASSQTPGLAGGRNTQYF | TRBD2 | TRBJ2-3 | NA | TRBV4-1
TGTGCCAGCAGCACTAGGGACACCCGAGCGGTAAACGCTGAAGCTTTCTTT | CASSTRDTRAVNAEAFF | NA | TRBJ1-1 | once | TRBV9
TGTGCCTCCTGGGAGGGGCGCACCGGGGAGCTGTTTTTT | CASWEGRTGELFF | TRBD2 | TRBJ2-2 | few | TRBV19
TGTGCCAGCAGCTTGAACATCTACACTGAAGCTTTCTTT | CASSLNIYTEAFF | NA | TRBJ1-1 | NA | TRBV5-5
TGTGCCAGTAGTCCGACTCCGGGACTAGAAGCCTACGAGCAGTACTTC | CASSPTPGLEAYEQYF | TRBD2 | TRBJ2-7 | NA | TRBV19
TGTGCCAGCAGCCCCTCACGAAGGACAGGGGTTAGCGGGACCCTCTACGAGCAGTACTTC | CASSPSRRTGVSGTLYEQYF | NA | TRBJ2-7 | NA | TRBV7-6
TGTGCCAGCAGCTTACGGCTTAGCGGGGGGCCCTCCTACGAGCAGTACTTC | CASSLRLSGGPSYEQYF | TRBD2 | TRBJ2-7 | NA | TRBV11-2
TGTGCCAGCAGTACCGGGACAGGCTACGAGCAGTACTTC | CASSTGTGYEQYF | TRBD1 | TRBJ2-7 | few | TRBV27
TGTGCCAGTACTATGGGATTTAAGGGCCCGGGAAGAGGCAATCAGCCCCAGCATTTT | CASTMGFKGPGRGNQPQHF | NA | TRBJ1-5 | once | TRBV19
TGTGCCAGCAGTCGAAGAGGAGGGAACACTGAAGCTTTCTTT | CASSRRGGNTEAFF | NA | TRBJ1-1 | NA | TRBV7-9
TGTGCCAGCAGCCAAGATCAGAATTCACCCCTCCACTTT | CASSQDQNSPLHF | NA | TRBJ1-6 | NA | TRBV14
TGTGCCAGCAGTCGGACAGGGGGGAAAGAGACCCAGTACTTC | CASSRTGGKETQYF | TRBD1 | TRBJ2-5 | NA | TRBV2
TGTGCCAGCAGTTACTCGAGGGATTTCTATGGCTACACCTTC | CASSYSRDFYGYTF | NA | TRBJ1-2 | NA | TRBV6-5
TGTGCCAGCAGCGTAGACCCATACTTCCGTTATAATTCACCCCTCCACTTT | CASSVDPYFRYNSPLHF | NA | TRBJ1-6 | NA | TRBV9
TGTGCCAGCCTAGCGGATAGCACAGATACGCAGTATTTT | CASLADSTDTQYF | TRBD2 | TRBJ2-3 | NA | TRBV5-4
TGTGCCAGCACTAAGGACAGGGAAGAGACCCAGTACTTC | CASTKDREETQYF | TRBD1 | TRBJ2-5 | NA | TRBV2
TGTGCCAGCAGTACAGGGGTTCAGCCCCAGCATTTT | CASSTGVQPQHF | TRBD1 | TRBJ1-5 | NA | TRBV27
TGTGCCAGCAGTTACTCCCGGACAGGGGGAACTGAAGCTTTCTTT | CASSYSRTGGTEAFF | TRBD1 | TRBJ1-1 | few | TRBV6-5
TGTGCCAGCAGCTCCTTTACAGGGAGCGATGGCTACACCTTC | CASSSFTGSDGYTF | NA | TRBJ1-2 | NA | TRBV5-8
TGTGCCAGCAGTGAGCTAGTTAACCCCCATGAGCAGTTCTTC | CASSELVNPHEQFF | NA | TRBJ2-1 | NA | TRBV6-1
TGTGCCAGCAGTTCAGGCGAGCAGTACTTC | CASSSGEQYF | NA | TRBJ2-7 | NA | TRBV6-1
TGTGCCACCAGCAGGACAGTCTTCTCTGGAAACACCATATATTTT | CATSRTVFSGNTIYF | NA | TRBJ1-3 | once | TRBV15
TGTGCCAGTAGCCGCACAGGGGGCAGCAACTCCGAGCAGTACTTC | CASSRTGGSNSEQYF | TRBD1 | TRBJ2-7 | NA | TRBV19
TGTGCCAGTACCGGTGATTCCTACGAGCAGTACTTC | CASTGDSYEQYF | NA | TRBJ2-7 | NA | TRBV19
TGCGCCAGCAGCTTGGTAGCTAGCGGGGACAATGAGCAGTTCTTC | CASSLVASGDNEQFF | TRBD2 | TRBJ2-1 | NA | TRBV5-1
TGTGCCTGGAGTACCGACAGCTCCTACGAGCAGTACTTC | CAWSTDSSYEQYF | NA | TRBJ2-7 | NA | TRBV30
TGTGCCAGCAGCTTGGAAGGGGTCCGGGCCCCCGGGGGCTACACCTTC | CASSLEGVRAPGGYTF | NA | TRBJ1-2 | NA | TRBV5-5
TGTGCCAGTAGTGCCGACAGGCATGGCTACACCTTC | CASSADRHGYTF | NA | TRBJ1-2 | NA | TRBV19